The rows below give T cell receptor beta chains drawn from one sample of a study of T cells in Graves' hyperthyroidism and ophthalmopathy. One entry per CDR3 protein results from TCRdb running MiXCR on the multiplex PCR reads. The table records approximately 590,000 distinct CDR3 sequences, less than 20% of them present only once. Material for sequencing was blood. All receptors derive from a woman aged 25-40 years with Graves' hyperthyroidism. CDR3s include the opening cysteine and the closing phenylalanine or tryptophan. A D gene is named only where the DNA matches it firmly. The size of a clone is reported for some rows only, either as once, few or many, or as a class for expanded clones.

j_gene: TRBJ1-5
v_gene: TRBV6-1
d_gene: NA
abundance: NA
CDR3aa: CASGRGAQNQPQHF
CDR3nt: TGTGCCAGCGGTAGGGGGGCACAGAATCAGCCCCAGCATTTT

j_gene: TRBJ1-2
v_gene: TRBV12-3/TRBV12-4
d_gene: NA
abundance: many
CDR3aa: CASSPMGGLDYGYTF
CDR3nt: TGTGCCAGCAGTCCCATGGGGGGGCTGGACTATGGCTACACCTTC

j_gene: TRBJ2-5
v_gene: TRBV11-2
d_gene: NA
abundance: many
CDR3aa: CASSLEWDVQETQYF
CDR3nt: TGTGCCAGCAGCTTAGAGTGGGACGTACAAGAGACCCAGTACTTC

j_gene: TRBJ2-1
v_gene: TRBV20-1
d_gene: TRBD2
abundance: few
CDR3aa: CSAHNRGTSRSYNEQFF
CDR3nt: TGCAGTGCTCATAATAGGGGGACTAGTCGGAGCTACAATGAGCAGTTCTTC

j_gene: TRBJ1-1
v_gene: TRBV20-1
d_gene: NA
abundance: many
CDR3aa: CSAGGMKDTEAFF
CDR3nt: TGCAGTGCGGGGGGGATGAAGGACACTGAAGCTTTCTTT

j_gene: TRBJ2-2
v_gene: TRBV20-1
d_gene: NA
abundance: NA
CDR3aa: CSARGAAANTGELFF
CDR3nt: TGCAGTGCTAGAGGCGCGGCCGCGAACACCGGGGAGCTGTTTTTT

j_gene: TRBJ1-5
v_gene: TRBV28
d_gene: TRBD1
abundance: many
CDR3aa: CASSLAPTGNQPQHF
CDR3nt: TGTGCCAGCAGTTTAGCCCCGACAGGGAATCAGCCCCAGCATTTT

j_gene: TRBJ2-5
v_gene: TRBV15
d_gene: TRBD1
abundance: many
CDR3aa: CATSSSGGQETQYF
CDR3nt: TGTGCCACCAGCAGCTCAGGGGGCCAAGAGACCCAGTACTTC

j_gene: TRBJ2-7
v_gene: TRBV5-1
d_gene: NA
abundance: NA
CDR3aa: CASSSRVAGQDEQYF
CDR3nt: TGCGCCAGCAGCTCCCGAGTCGCGGGGCAAGACGAGCAGTACTTC

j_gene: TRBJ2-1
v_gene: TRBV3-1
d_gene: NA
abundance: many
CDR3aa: CASSTHNEQFF
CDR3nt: TGTGCCAGCAGCACCCATAATGAGCAGTTCTTC

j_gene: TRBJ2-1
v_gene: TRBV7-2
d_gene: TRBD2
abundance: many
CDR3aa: CASSWGLAGDVNEQFF
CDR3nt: TGTGCCAGCAGCTGGGGACTAGCGGGAGATGTTAATGAGCAGTTCTTC

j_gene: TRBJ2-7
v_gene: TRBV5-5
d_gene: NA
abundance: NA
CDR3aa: CASSQAGTSEQYF
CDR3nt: TGTGCCAGCAGCCAGGCCGGGACCTCCGAGCAGTACTTC

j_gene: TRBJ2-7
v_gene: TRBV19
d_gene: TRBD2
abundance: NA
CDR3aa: CASSIVSGRAYEQYF
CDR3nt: TGTGCCAGTAGTATAGTTAGCGGGAGAGCCTACGAGCAGTACTTC

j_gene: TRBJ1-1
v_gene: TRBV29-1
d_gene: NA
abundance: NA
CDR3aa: CSSQGGEYGTEAFF
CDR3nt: TGCAGCTCTCAAGGTGGGGAGTATGGCACTGAAGCTTTCTTT

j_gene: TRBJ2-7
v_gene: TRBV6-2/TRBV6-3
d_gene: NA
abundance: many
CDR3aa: CASSAAGHEQYF
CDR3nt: TGTGCCAGCAGTGCAGCAGGGCACGAGCAGTACTTC

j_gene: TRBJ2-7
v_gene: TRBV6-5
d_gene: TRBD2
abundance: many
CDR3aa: CASSYLETSGSYEQYF
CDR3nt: TGTGCCAGCAGTTATTTGGAGACTAGCGGCTCCTACGAGCAGTACTTC

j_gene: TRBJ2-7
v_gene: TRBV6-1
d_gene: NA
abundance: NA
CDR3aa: CASSSDSAYEQYF
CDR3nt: TGTGCCAGCAGTTCCGACTCCGCCTACGAGCAGTACTTC

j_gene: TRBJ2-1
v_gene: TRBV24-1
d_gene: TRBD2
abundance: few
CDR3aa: CATSDRELAGGGEQFF
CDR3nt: TGTGCCACCAGTGATCGCGAACTAGCGGGAGGTGGTGAGCAGTTCTTC

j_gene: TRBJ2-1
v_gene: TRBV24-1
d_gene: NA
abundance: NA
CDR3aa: CATSAPKNEQFF
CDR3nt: TGTGCCACCAGTGCTCCCAAAAATGAGCAGTTCTTC

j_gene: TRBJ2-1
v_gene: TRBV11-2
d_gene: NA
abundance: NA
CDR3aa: CANSFLVVNEQFF
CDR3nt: TGTGCCAACAGCTTCCTAGTCGTCAATGAGCAGTTCTTC

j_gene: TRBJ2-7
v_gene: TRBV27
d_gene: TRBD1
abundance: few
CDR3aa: CASSGYRDSSYEQYF
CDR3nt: TGTGCCAGCAGTGGATACCGGGACAGCTCCTACGAGCAGTACTTC

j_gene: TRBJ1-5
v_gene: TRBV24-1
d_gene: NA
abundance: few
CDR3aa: CATSDPPGVSNQPQHF
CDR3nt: TGTGCCACCAGTGACCCGCCAGGGGTTAGCAATCAGCCCCAGCATTTT

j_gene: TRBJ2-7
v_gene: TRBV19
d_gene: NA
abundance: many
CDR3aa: CASSNRDSDYEQYF
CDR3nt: TGTGCCAGTAGTAACCGGGACTCAGACTACGAGCAGTACTTC

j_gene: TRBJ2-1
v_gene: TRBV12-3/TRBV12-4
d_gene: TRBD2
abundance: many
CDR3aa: CASRIGGEVDRSYNEQFF
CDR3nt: TGTGCCAGCAGGATTGGGGGGGAAGTGGATCGCTCCTACAATGAGCAGTTCTTC

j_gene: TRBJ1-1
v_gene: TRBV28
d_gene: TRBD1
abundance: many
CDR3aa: CASSSVTGGWTEAFF
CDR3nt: TGTGCCAGCAGCAGCGTGACAGGGGGCTGGACTGAAGCTTTCTTT

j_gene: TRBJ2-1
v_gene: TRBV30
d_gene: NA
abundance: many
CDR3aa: CAWSLKNEQFF
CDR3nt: TGTGCCTGGAGCCTAAAAAATGAGCAGTTCTTC

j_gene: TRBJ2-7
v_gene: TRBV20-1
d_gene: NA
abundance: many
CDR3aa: CSARESGVGQYF
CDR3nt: TGCAGTGCTAGAGAATCGGGCGTAGGGCAGTACTTC

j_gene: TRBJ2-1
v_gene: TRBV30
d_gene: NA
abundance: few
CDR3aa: CAWGKERGKDEQFF
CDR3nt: TGTGCCTGGGGAAAAGAGAGGGGGAAGGACGAGCAGTTCTTC

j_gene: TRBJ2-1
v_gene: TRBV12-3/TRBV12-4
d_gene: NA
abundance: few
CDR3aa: CASSRLGGTHEQFF
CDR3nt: TGTGCCAGCAGTCGACTAGGCGGGACCCATGAGCAGTTCTTC

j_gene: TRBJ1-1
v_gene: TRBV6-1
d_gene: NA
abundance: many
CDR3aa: CASSYYRGTEAFF
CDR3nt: TGTGCCAGCAGTTATTACCGGGGCACTGAAGCTTTCTTT

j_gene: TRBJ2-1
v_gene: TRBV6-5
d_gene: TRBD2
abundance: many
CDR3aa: CASSYSSIAGGSHEQFF
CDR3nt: TGTGCCAGCAGTTACTCCTCTATAGCGGGAGGGTCCCATGAGCAGTTCTTC

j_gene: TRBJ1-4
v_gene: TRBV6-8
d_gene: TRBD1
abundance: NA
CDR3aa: CASKNRRQGATPTNEKLFF
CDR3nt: TGTGCCAGCAAGAATCGTAGGCAGGGGGCCACTCCAACTAATGAAAAACTGTTTTTT

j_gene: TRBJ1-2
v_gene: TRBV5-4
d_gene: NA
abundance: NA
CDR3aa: CASSSDTKKNYGYTF
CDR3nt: TGTGCCAGCAGCTCGGACACGAAAAAAAACTATGGCTACACCTTC

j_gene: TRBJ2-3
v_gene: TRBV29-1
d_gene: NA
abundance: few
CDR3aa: CSTRGQHTDTQYF
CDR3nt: TGCAGCACCCGAGGACAACACACAGATACGCAGTATTTT

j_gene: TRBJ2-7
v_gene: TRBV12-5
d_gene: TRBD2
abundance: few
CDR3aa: CASGSGRAYEQYF
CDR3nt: TGTGCTAGTGGAAGCGGGAGGGCCTACGAGCAGTACTTC

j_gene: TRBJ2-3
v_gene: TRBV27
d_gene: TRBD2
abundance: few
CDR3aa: CASSLSRLAENTDTQYF
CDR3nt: TGTGCCAGCAGTTTATCGAGGCTAGCGGAGAACACAGATACGCAGTATTTT

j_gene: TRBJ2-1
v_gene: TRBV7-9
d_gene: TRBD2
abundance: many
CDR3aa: CASSPGRASGSDEQFF
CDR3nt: TGTGCCAGCAGCCCTGGGAGGGCTAGCGGGAGCGATGAGCAGTTCTTC

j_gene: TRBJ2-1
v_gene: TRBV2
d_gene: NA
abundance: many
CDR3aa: CASSRDGPGDEQFF
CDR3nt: TGTGCCAGCAGCAGGGACGGGCCGGGGGATGAGCAGTTCTTC

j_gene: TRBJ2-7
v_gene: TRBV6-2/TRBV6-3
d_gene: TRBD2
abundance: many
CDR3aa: CASRRLASYYEQYF
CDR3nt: TGTGCCAGCAGGCGACTAGCGAGTTATTACGAGCAGTACTTC

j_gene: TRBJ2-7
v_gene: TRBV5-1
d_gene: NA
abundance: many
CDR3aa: CASSSTGNSYEQYF
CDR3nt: TGTGCCAGCAGCTCCACAGGGAACTCCTACGAGCAGTACTTC

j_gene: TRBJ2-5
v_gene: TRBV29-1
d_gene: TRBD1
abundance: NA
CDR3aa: CSVEGQGQETQYF
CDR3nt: TGCAGCGTTGAAGGACAGGGCCAAGAGACCCAGTACTTC

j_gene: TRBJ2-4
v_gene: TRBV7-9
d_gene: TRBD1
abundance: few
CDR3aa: CASSPGWAGQENIQYF
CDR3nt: TGTGCCAGCAGCCCTGGGTGGGCGGGACAGGAAAACATTCAGTACTTC

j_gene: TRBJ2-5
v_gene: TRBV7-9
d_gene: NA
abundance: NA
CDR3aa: CASSFRVRETQYF
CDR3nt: TGTGCCAGCAGCTTTAGGGTGAGGGAGACCCAGTACTTC